A single sample is the source of the 29 T cell receptor beta chains below, sequenced in a study of radiation and T cells in renal cell carcinoma. Produced via immunoSEQ multiplex PCR; TCRdb's table is partial and in-frame only. Altogether 150,000 or so clones are present, 88% being singletons, with the ten largest covering approximately 10%. Time point of the sample: blood 4 weeks post-SBRT, at nephrectomy. The treatment was: 15 Gy SBRT to primary tumor, nephrectomy 4 weeks later. The sample consisted of blood, taken from a patient whose treatment included radiotherapy and nephrectomy. The receptors originated from a woman aged 45-65 years with renal cell carcinoma.

The chain carries TRBV7-9 and TRBJ2-7, with D possibly being TRBD2 (6 bases). V was shortened by 5 bases and J by 3 bases, with 11 bases between the two germline ends. This CDR3 has 13 amino acids. Germline CDR1 SEHNR, CDR2 FQNEAQ (reference sequence). The DNA of the CDR3 is TGTGCCAGCAGCCCCCGGGACTTCTACGAGCAGTACTTC. Amino acids: CASSPRDFYEQYF. Based on the CDR3 plus reference TRBV7-9 and TRBJ2-7, the full variable domain is DTGVSQNPRHKITKRGQNVTFRCDPISEHNRLYWYRQTLGQGPEFLTYFQNEAQLEKSRLLSDRFSAERPKGSFSTLEIQRTEQGDSAMYLCASSPRDFYEQYFGPGTRLTVT.

The chain carries TRBV6-5 and TRBJ2-3, with 11 nucleotides matching TRBD1. J lost 8 bases, V lost 7 bases, and 11 bases had no gene match. The germline gives CDR1 MNHEY, CDR2 SVGAGI. The CDR3 spans 15 residues. In nucleotides, the CDR3 is TGTGCCAGCATTCCCGGACAGGGGGCGCGAGGTACGCAGTATTTT. Translating gives CASIPGQGARGTQYF.

In the case of this clone: The junction shows a germline mismatch at one end, possibly a read error. The rearrangement links TRBV5-4 to TRBJ2-1; D tentatively reads TRBD1 or TRBD2 (5 bases each). The CDR3 sequence is 13 residues long. The germline V gene encodes CDR1 SGHNT and CDR2 YYREEE (reference sequence). CDR3 in amino acids: CASRLGPNNEQFF. CDR3 DNA: TGTGCCAGCAGGTTGGGACCTAACAATGAGCAGTTCTTC.

This clone was counted once. The chain has TRBV28 and TRBJ1-2; 9 bases agree with TRBD1. Looked up from germline, CDR1 is MDHEN and CDR2 is SYDVKM. V lost 4 bases and J lost 6; bases outside the gene matches: 9. This CDR3 is 15 amino acids long. For the CDR3, the DNA is TGTGCCAGCAGTTGGGGACAGGGAAGTTTCAATGGCTACACCTTC. Translated: CASSWGQGSFNGYTF.

This chain links TRBV2 with TRBJ2-3; no reliable D call. Germline V lookup: CDR1 SNHLY, CDR2 FYNNEI. V was pared by 6 bases and J by 5 bases, with 12 bases between. The CDR3 spans 13 residues. CDR3 loop: CASSHGPGDTQYF. Here the CDR3 DNA reads TGTGCCAGCAGCCACGGGCCGGGAGATACGCAGTATTTT.

The chain uses TRBV29-1 and TRBJ2-5, with 7 bases fitting TRBD2. The CDR3 is 13 residues long. The junction had 3 bases not matched to a gene; V was cut back by 4 bases and J by 1 base. CDR1 and CDR2 from the germline V gene are SQVTM and ANQGSEA. The CDR3 bases are TGCAGCGTTGGGGGGGGATTCCAAGAGACCCAGTACTTC. It translates to CSVGGGFQETQYF. Supplemented by reference TRBV29-1 and TRBJ2-5, the full variable domain reads SAVISQKPSRDICQRGTSLTIQCQVDSQVTMMFWYRQQPGQSLTLIATANQGSEATYESGFVIDKFPISRPNLTFSTLTVSNMSPEDSSIYLCSVGGGFQETQYFGPGTRLLVL.

V and J are TRBV19 and TRBJ2-2, with 8 bases matching TRBD1. This CDR3 spans 16 amino acids. The germline CDR1 and CDR2 sequences are LNHDA and SQIVND (reference sequence). V dropped 10 bases and J dropped 4; count of bases not matched to a gene: 14. CDR3 sequence reads: CATKVGGQGSTGELFF. CDR3 nucleotides: TGTGCCACCAAGGTGGGTGGACAGGGCAGCACCGGGGAGCTGTTTTTT.

For this clone: The junction and the germline gene differ at one end; a read error may be behind it. The V and J genes are TRBV6-6 and TRBJ2-2, with D tentatively TRBD2 (6 bases). The CDR3 has 15 amino acids. Germline CDR1 MNHNY, CDR2 SVGAGI (reference sequence). The DNA for the CDR3 is TGTGCCAGCAGTCCCAGTCTAGCGAACCCCGGGGAGCTGTTTTTT. Protein: CASSPSLANPGELFF.

In DNA form, the CDR3 reads TGTGCCAGCAGCTTAGGTCCTAGCGGGGGGGACGATGAGCAGTTCTTC. Translation gives CASSLGPSGGDDEQFF. The genes are TRBV7-2 and TRBJ2-1, with 12 positions matching TRBD2. The germline CDR1 and CDR2 sequences are SGHTA and FQGNSA. The CDR3 sequence is 16 residues long. Losses at the gene ends were 1 base for V and 8 bases for J; bases not matched to a gene: 6.

J is TRBJ2-3 and V is TRBV19; TRBD2 agrees at 10 bases. After removal of 7 bases from V and 5 bases from J, the junction contained 12 bases not matched to a gene. Germline V gene sequence: CDR1 LNHDA, CDR2 SQIVND (reference sequence). The CDR3 covers 16 residues. This chain's CDR3 is CASTIQAGGRIDTQYF. The CDR3, as DNA: TGTGCCAGTACAATTCAAGCGGGGGGGCGTATAGATACGCAGTATTTT.

The rearrangement uses TRBV2 and TRBJ1-6; no clear D gene. This CDR3 region has 15 residues. V lost 4 bases and J lost 7, with 14 bases in between. CDR1 and CDR2 from the germline V gene are SNHLY and FYNNEI. Here the CDR3 reads CASSGSGLRNSPLHF. The DNA of the CDR3 is TGTGCCAGCAGTGGTTCCGGGTTGAGGAATTCACCCCTCCACTTT.

V is TRBV2 and J is TRBJ1-6; TRBD1 matches at 7 bases. Germline CDR1 and CDR2: SNHLY and FYNNEI. The CDR3 sequence is 15 residues long. V lost 2 bases, J lost 9 bases, and 7 bases stayed unmatched. CDR3 region: CASSESRQGTSPLHF. The DNA of the CDR3 is TGTGCCAGCAGTGAATCCCGACAGGGAACTTCACCCCTCCACTTT.

The chain uses TRBV19 and TRBJ1-1, with D possibly matching TRBD1 (5 bases). The V end was cut by 3 bases, the J end by 4 bases, with 12 bases between. Looked up from germline, CDR1 is LNHDA and CDR2 is SQIVND (reference sequence). The CDR3 length is 14 residues. The chain's CDR3 is CASSIRDQPTEAFF. The CDR3 DNA sequence: TGTGCCAGTAGTATTAGGGACCAACCCACTGAAGCTTTCTTT.

This clone was detected once. This chain joins TRBV6-6 and TRBJ1-1, with 7 bases identical to TRBD1. Germline V gene lookup returns CDR1 MNHNY and CDR2 SVGAGI (reference sequence). Germline trimming cut 6 bases from V and 3 bases from J; bases unmatched to any gene: 10. The CDR3 loop spans 15 amino acids. CDR3 nucleotides: TGTGCCAGCAGCCATACGGAGGGGGCTGACACTGAAGCTTTCTTT. Translated: CASSHTEGADTEAFF.

V usage is TRBV7-9 and J usage is TRBJ2-5; 7 nucleotides agree with TRBD2. The CDR3 length is 14 residues. Trimming at V came to 1 base and at J to 13 bases, leaving 12 bases not matched to a gene. Germline CDR1 reads SEHNR; CDR2 reads FQNEAQ (reference sequence). CDR3 nucleotides: TGTGCCAGCAGCTTAGGATCAGGGACTACGGAGTTGTACTTC. Protein product: CASSLGSGTTELYF.

V gene TRBV2 combines with J gene TRBJ2-5; possible D gene TRBD2, 5 bases. The CDR3 is 12 amino acids. The V and J ends lost 7 bases and 5 bases respectively, with 11 bases between them. Germline CDR1 and CDR2: SNHLY and FYNNEI. The CDR3 sequence is CASNFGVETQYF. The CDR3 DNA follows: TGTGCCAGCAACTTCGGGGTGGAGACCCAGTACTTC.

This clone was seen a few times. The J gene is TRBJ1-5, the V gene TRBV5-6; D perhaps matches TRBD1 (6 bases). The length of the CDR3 is 17 residues. V was clipped by 0 bases and J by 1 base, with 14 bases between them. Germline CDR1 and CDR2: SGHDT and YYEEEE. Here the CDR3 reads CASSLAKQGRSNQPQHF. The CDR3 nucleotides are TGTGCCAGCAGCTTGGCCAAACAGGGTAGGAGCAATCAGCCCCAGCATTTT.

For the CDR3, the DNA is TGTGCCAGCAGCTTAACACAGGGAGACTCACCCCTCCACTTT. Translating it yields CASSLTQGDSPLHF. This chain connects TRBV7-3 to TRBJ1-6; possible D gene TRBD1, 6 bases. V gave up 0 bases and J gave up 10 bases, with 10 bases separating them. The CDR3 has 14 amino acids. Germline CDR1 SGHTA, CDR2 FQGTGA.

This clone was recorded once. The J gene is TRBJ1-3, the V gene TRBV4-3; tentatively, D is TRBD1 (5 bases). CDR1 is LGHNA, CDR2 YSLEER, per germline. V lost 6 bases and J lost 0, with 12 bases in between. This CDR3 contains 15 residues. The CDR3 reads CASRGGAASGNTIYF. In DNA form, the CDR3 reads TGCGCCAGCAGGGGTGGGGCCGCCTCTGGAAACACCATATATTTT.

The count of this clone is one. Within the sample, other DNA sequences also encode this same CDR3. The V call is TRBV4-2, the J call TRBJ2-1; 10 nucleotides agree with TRBD1. The trim removed 0 bases at V and 3 bases at J, leaving 2 bases unmatched. Per the germline V gene, CDR1 is LGHNA and CDR2 is YNFKEQ. This CDR3 comprises 16 residues. The CDR3 reads CASSQDWDRGYNEQFF. The CDR3 nucleotides read TGTGCCAGCAGCCAAGACTGGGACAGGGGCTACAATGAGCAGTTCTTC.

This rearrangement joins TRBV28 to TRBJ2-2; possibly TRBD2 for D (5 bases). The V gene's germline CDR1 is MDHEN and CDR2 SYDVKM. The CDR3 sequence is 13 residues long. V dropped 9 bases and J dropped 3 bases, with 11 bases sitting between them. The CDR3 DNA reads as TGTGCCAGTCTGAGGGAAGACACCGGGGAGCTGTTTTTT. Translated, it gives CASLREDTGELFF.

Details on this clone: Different DNA sequences within this sample yield the same CDR3. This chain uses TRBV7-2 with TRBJ2-1; D may be TRBD1 (6 bases). In germline, CDR1 is SGHTA, CDR2 FQGNSA. This CDR3 has 13 amino acids. Trimming pared 5 bases from V and 3 bases from J, leaving 8 bases between. CDR3 DNA sequence: TGTGCCAGCAGCCTGGACAGCTACAATGAGCAGTTCTTC. It encodes CASSLDSYNEQFF.

This clone has only a few counts. The chain carries TRBV7-2 and TRBJ1-6; no reliable D call. This CDR3 contains 16 residues. Trimming stripped 1 base from V and 3 bases from J, with 10 bases between. Germline V lookup: CDR1 SGHTA, CDR2 FQGNSA. DNA for the CDR3: TGTGCCAGCAGCTTAGACGGCCAAGTCTATAATTCACCCCTCCACTTT. This translates into CASSLDGQVYNSPLHF.

The genes are TRBV29-1 and TRBJ2-7; TRBD1 aligns across 9 bases. The junction had 14 bases not matched to a gene; V was cut back by 6 bases and J by 8 bases. CDR1 is SQVTM and CDR2 is ANQGSEA in the germline V gene. This CDR3 has 14 amino acids. The CDR3 sequence: CSVPDWTGAGKQYF. CDR3 DNA: TGCAGCGTCCCCGACTGGACAGGGGCGGGTAAGCAGTACTTC.

There are a few counts of this clone. Written as DNA, the CDR3 is TGTGCCAGCAGCCTGACAGGCGGGGGGAACACTGAAGCTTTCTTT. It encodes CASSLTGGGNTEAFF. The V and J genes are TRBV7-9 and TRBJ1-1, with TRBD1 as a possible D gene (6 bases). V shed 5 bases and J shed 1 base, with 14 bases lying between them. Germline-derived CDR1 and CDR2 are SEHNR and FQNEAQ (reference sequence). This CDR3 has 15 residues.

The rearrangement joins TRBV5-1 to TRBJ2-5; no clear D gene. This CDR3 has 14 residues. Deletions cut 5 bases from V and 2 bases from J, with 13 bases between. Germline CDR1 and CDR2: SGHRS and YFSETQ. The CDR3 sequence: CASRGYGVQETQYF. CDR3 DNA: TGCGCCAGCAGGGGTTATGGGGTGCAAGAGACCCAGTACTTC.

CDR3 DNA sequence: TGTGCCAGCAGCCAAGAGGACAGATACTCCTACGAGCAGTACTTC. Translation gives CASSQEDRYSYEQYF. This chain links TRBV4-2 with TRBJ2-7, with a weak D call TRBD1 (6 bases). Germline CDR1 reads LGHNA; CDR2 reads YNFKEQ. This CDR3 has 15 amino acids. Trimming cost V 0 bases and J 0 bases, with 9 bases left between them.

The genes are TRBV6-5 and TRBJ2-7; 7 bases line up with TRBD1. The CDR3 spans 13 residues. The germline V gene encodes CDR1 MNHEY and CDR2 SVGAGI. The J segment lost 3 bases and the V segment lost 7 bases, leaving 6 bases of the junction unmatched. Here the CDR3 reads CASTLGQHYEQYF. The CDR3, as DNA: TGTGCCAGCACCCTGGGACAGCACTACGAGCAGTACTTC.

Notes on this clone: A read error may account for a junction end that differs from germline. The rearrangement joins TRBV29-1 to TRBJ2-2; possibly TRBD1 for D (6 bases). The CDR3 extends over 17 amino acids. Germline V lookup: CDR1 SQVTM, CDR2 ANQGSEA. CDR3 protein: CSVEARTASFGTGELFF. The CDR3 nucleotides read TGCAGCGTAGAAGCCAGGACAGCCTCCTTTGGTACCGGGGAGCTGTTTTTT.